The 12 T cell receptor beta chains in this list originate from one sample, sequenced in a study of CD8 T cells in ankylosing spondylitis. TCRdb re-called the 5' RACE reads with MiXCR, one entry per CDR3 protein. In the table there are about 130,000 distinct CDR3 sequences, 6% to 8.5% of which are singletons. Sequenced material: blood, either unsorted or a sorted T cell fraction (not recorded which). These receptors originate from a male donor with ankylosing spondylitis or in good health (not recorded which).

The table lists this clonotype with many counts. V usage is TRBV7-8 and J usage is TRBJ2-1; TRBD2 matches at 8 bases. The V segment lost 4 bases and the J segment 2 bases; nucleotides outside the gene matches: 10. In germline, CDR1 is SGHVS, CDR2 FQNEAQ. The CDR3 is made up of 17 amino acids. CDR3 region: CASSSNYGGATYNEQFF. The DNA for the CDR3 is TGTGCCAGCAGCTCAAATTACGGGGGGGCCACCTACAATGAGCAGTTCTTC.

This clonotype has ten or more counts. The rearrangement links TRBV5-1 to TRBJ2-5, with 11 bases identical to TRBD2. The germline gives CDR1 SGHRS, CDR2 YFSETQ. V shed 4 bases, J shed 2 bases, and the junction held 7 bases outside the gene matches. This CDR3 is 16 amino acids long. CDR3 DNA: TGCGCCAGCAGCAAGAAACTAGCGGGGGCACAAGAGACCCAGTACTTC. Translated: CASSKKLAGAQETQYF.

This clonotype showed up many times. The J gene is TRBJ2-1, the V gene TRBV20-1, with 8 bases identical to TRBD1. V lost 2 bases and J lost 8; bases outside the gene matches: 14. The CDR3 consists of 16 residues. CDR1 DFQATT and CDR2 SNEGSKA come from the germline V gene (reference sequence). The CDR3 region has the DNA TGCAGTGCTAGAACTCTGGACAGGGCCAACGGGGATGAGCAGTTCTTC. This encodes CSARTLDRANGDEQFF.

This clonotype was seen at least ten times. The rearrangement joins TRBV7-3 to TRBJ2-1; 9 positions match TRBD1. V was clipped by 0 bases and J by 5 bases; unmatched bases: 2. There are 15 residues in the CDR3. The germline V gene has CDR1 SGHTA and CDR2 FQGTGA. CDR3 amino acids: CASSLTGQGNNEQFF. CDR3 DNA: TGTGCCAGCAGCTTAACGGGACAGGGAAACAATGAGCAGTTCTTC.

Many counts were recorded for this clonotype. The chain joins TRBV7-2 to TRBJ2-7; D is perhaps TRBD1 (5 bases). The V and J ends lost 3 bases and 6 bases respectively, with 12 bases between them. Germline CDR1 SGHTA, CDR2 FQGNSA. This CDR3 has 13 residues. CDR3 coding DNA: TGTGCCAGCAGCTTCCGCCAGGGATCCGAGCAGTACTTC. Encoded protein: CASSFRQGSEQYF. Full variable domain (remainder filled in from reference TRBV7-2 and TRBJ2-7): GAGVSQSPSNKVTEKGKDVELRCDPISGHTALYWYRQSLGQGLEFLIYFQGNSAPDKSGLPSDRFSAERTGGSVSTLTIQRTQQEDSAVYLCASSFRQGSEQYFGPGTRLTVT.

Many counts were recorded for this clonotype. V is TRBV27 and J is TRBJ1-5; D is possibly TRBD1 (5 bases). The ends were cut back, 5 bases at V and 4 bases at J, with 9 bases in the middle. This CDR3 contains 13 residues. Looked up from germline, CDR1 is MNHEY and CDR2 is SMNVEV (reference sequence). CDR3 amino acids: CASSVDRNQPQHF. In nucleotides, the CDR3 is TGTGCCAGCAGTGTCGACAGAAATCAGCCCCAGCATTTT.

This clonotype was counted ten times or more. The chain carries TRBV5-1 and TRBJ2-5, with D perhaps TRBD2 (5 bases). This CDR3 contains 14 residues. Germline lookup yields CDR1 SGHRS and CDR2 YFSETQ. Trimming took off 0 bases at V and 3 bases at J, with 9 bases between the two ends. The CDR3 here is CASSLAAGEETQYF. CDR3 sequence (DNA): TGCGCCAGCAGCTTGGCGGCGGGTGAAGAGACCCAGTACTTC.

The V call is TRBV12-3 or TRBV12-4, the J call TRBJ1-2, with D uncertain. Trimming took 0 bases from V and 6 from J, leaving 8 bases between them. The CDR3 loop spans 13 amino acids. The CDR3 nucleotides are TGTGCCAGCAGTTTAGCTCCCGGGGATGGCTACACCTTC. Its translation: CASSLAPGDGYTF.

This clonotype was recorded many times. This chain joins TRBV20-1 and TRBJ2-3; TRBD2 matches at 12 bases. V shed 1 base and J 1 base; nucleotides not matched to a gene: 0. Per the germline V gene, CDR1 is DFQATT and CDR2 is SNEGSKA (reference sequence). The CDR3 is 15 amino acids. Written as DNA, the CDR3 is TGCAGTGCTAGAGCTAGCGGGGGGGGCACAGATACGCAGTATTTT. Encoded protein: CSARASGGGTDTQYF.

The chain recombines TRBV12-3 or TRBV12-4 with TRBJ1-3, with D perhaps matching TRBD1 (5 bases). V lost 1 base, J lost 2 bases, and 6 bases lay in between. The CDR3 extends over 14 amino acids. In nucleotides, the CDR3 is TGTGCCAGCAGTTTAGGAGGGGCTGGAAACACCATATATTTT. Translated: CASSLGGAGNTIYF.

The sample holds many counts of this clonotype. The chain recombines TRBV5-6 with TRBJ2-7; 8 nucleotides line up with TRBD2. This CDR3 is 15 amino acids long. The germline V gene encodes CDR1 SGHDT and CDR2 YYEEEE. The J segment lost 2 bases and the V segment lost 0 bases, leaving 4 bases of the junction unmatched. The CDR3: CASSLARGLAYEQYF. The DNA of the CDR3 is TGTGCCAGCAGCTTGGCAAGGGGACTAGCCTACGAGCAGTACTTC.

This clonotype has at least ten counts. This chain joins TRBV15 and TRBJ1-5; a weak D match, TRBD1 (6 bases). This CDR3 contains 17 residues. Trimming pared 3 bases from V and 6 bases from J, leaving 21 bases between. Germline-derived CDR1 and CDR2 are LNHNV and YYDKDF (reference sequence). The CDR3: CATSSDSGVGFAQPQHF. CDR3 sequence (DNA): TGTGCCACCAGCAGCGACTCAGGGGTTGGTTTCGCTCAGCCCCAGCATTTT.